The subject of this entry is one T cell receptor beta chain. The PCR was carried out with 60 Vbeta primers and 13 Jbeta primers. Sequenced by immunoSEQ multiplex PCR; TCRdb stores in-frame clones only, minus some. The data show roughly 100,000 clones, approximately 79% seen once. These data belong to a study of cytomegalovirus exposure and HLA in healthy donors. Turning to the study itself: In an early release, HLA-typed donors contributed 75 million to 85 million unique TCR sequences.

Each donor was nominally healthy when sampled (though unrecorded immune exposures were likely). This CDR3 spans 15 amino acids. Unmatched junction bases numbered 8, after V lost 4 bases and J lost 7 bases. Germline V lookup: CDR1 MNHEY, CDR2 SVGAGI. This chain joins TRBV6-5 and TRBJ1-2, with TRBD1 identical over 11 bases. This sequence originates from a man aged 45-60 years in good health and CMV-seropositive. Material for sequencing was PBMCs. CDR3 coding DNA: TGTGCCAGCAGTTTCTCGGACAGGGGGCTAGGTGGCTACACCTTC. It codes for CASSFSDRGLGGYTF.